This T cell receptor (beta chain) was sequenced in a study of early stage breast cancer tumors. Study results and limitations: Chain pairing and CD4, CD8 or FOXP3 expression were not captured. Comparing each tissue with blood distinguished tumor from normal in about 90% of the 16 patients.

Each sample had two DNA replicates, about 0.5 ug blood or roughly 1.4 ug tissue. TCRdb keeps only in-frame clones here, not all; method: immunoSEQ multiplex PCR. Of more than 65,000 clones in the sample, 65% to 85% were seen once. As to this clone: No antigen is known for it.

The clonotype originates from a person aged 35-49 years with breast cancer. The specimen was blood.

CDR3 nucleotide sequence: TGTGCCAGTAGTATAGATAAGGGTTACGAGCAGTACTTC. It is translated as CASSIDKGYEQYF. This chain links TRBV19 with TRBJ2-7; D uncertain. The CDR3 length is 13 residues. Germline-derived CDR1 and CDR2 are LNHDA and SQIVND (reference sequence). The germline V and J ends were trimmed by 0 bases and 4 bases, with 7 bases remaining between them.